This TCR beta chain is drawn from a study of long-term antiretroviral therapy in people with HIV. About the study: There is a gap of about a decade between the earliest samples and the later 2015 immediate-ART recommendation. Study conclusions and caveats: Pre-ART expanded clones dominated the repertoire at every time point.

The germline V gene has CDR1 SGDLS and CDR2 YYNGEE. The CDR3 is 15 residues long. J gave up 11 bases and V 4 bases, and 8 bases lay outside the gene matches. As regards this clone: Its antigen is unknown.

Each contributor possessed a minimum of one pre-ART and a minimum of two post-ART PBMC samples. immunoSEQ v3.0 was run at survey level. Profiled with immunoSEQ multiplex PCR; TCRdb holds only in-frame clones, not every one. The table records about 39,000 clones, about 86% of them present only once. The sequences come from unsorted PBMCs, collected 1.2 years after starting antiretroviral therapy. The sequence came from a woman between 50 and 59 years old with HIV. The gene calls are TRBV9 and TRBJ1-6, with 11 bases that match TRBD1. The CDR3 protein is CASSTKGQGAAPLHF. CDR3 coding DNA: TGTGCCAGCAGCACAAAAGGACAGGGGGCGGCACCCCTCCACTTT.